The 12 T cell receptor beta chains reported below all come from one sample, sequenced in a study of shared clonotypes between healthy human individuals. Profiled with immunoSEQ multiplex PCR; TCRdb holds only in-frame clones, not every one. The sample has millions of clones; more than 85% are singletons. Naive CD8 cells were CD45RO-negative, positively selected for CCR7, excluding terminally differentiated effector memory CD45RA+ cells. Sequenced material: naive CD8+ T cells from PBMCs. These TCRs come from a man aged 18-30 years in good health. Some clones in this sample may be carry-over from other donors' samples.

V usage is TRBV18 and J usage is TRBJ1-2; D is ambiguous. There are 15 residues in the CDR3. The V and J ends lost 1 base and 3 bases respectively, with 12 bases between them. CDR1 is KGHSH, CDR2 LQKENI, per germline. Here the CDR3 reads CASSPRLDKDYGYTF. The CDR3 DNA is TGTGCCAGCTCACCACGCCTCGACAAGGACTATGGCTACACCTTC.

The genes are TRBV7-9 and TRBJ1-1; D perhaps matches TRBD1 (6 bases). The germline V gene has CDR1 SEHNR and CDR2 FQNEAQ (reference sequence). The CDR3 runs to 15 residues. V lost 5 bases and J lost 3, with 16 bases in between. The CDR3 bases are TGTGCCAGCAGCCCCGAGGAGGCAGGGGACACTGAAGCTTTCTTT. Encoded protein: CASSPEEAGDTEAFF.

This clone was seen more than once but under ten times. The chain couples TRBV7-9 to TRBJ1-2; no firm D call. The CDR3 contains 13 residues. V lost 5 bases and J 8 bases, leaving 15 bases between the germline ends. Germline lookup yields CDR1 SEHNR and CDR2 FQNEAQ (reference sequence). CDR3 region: CASSQSGNKGYTF. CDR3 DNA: TGTGCCAGCAGCCAATCCGGGAACAAGGGCTACACCTTC.

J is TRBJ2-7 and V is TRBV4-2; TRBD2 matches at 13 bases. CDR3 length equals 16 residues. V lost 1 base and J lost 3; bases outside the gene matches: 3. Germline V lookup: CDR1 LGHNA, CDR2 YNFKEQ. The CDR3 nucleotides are TGTGCCAGCAGCCAAGGGACTAGCGGGAGTGTCTACGAGCAGTACTTC. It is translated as CASSQGTSGSVYEQYF.

The CDR3, as DNA: TGTGCCACCCATACTTACTCCTACAATGAGCAGTTCTTC. This encodes CATHTYSYNEQFF. The rearrangement joins TRBV27 to TRBJ2-1, with no clear D. The CDR3 runs 13 residues. V was cut by 10 bases and J by 0 bases, with 10 bases left in between. In germline, CDR1 is MNHEY, CDR2 SMNVEV (reference sequence).

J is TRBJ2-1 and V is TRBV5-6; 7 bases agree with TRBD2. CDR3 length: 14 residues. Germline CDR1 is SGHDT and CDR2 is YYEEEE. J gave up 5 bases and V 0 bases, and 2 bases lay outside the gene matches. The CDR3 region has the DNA TGTGCCAGCAGCTTGGGCGGGAGCCACAATGAGCAGTTCTTC. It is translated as CASSLGGSHNEQFF.

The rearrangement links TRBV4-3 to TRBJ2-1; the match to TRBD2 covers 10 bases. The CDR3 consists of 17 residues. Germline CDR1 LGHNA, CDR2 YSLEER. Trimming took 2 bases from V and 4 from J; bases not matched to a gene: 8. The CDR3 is CASSQKSGTSVYNEQFF. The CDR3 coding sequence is TGCGCCAGCAGCCAAAAATCCGGGACTAGCGTTTACAATGAGCAGTTCTTC.

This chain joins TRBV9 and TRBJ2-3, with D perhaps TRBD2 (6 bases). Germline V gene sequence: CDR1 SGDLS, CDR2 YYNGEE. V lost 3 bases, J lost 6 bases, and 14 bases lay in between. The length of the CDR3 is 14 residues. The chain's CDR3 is CASSGRDFPDTQYF. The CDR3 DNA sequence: TGTGCCAGCAGCGGCCGGGACTTTCCCGATACGCAGTATTTT.

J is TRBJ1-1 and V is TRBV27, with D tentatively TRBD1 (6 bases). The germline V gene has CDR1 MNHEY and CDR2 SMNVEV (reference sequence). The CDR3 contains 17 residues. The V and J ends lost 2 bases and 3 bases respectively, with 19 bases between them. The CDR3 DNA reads TGTGCCAGCAGTTTACCCCCTTCGACAGGCTGGGACACTGAAGCTTTCTTT. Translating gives CASSLPPSTGWDTEAFF.

CDR3 bases: TGTGCCAGCAGCTTACAGGGTGAAAAACTGTTTTTT. Its protein is CASSLQGEKLFF. V and J are TRBV7-9 and TRBJ1-4, with D possibly TRBD1 on 5 matching bases. CDR3 length equals 12 residues. Germline CDR1 is SEHNR and CDR2 is FQNEAQ (reference sequence). The V end was cut by 2 bases, the J end by 7 bases, with 5 bases between.

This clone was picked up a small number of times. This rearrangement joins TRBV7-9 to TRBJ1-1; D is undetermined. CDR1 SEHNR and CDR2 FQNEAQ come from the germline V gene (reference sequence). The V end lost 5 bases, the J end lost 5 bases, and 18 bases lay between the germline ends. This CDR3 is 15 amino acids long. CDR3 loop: CASSRLEARWTEAFF. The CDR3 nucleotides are TGTGCCAGCAGCCGCCTTGAGGCTCGGTGGACTGAAGCTTTCTTT.

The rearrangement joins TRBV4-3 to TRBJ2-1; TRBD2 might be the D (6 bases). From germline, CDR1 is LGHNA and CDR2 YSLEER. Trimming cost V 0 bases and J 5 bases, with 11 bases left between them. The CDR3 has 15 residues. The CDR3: CASSQEARTNNEQFF. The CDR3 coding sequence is TGCGCCAGCAGCCAAGAAGCCCGGACTAACAATGAGCAGTTCTTC.